The 10 T cell receptor beta chains listed next were all sequenced from one sample in a study of regulatory T cells in long-lasting Graves disease. Arm-PCR of CDR3 regions and iRepertoire HTBI primers were used to build TCR beta libraries. TCRdb reprocessed the multiplex PCR reads via MiXCR and lists one record per CDR3 protein. The table lists 400,000 to 450,000 distinct CDR3 sequences, just under 15% of them singletons. Time point of the sample: newly diagnosed GD, antithyroid drugs for less than 3 months. RNA from PBMCs was the source of the TCR library. Separately, the same data were catalogued under a study of T cells in Graves' hyperthyroidism and ophthalmopathy.

The source was peripheral blood mononuclear cells (PBMCs), collected at new diagnosis, from a patient treated with antithyroid drugs. The receptors were sampled from a woman between 25 and 40 years old with Graves disease.

This clonotype was seen only a few times. The chain employs TRBV12-3 or TRBV12-4 and TRBJ2-2; D call uncertain. The CDR3 totals 14 residues. V was trimmed by 2 bases and J by 4 bases, leaving 8 bases between them. Here the CDR3 DNA reads TGTGCCAGCAGTTTAATACAAGGCACCGGGGAGCTGTTTTTT. Its translation: CASSLIQGTGELFF.

In this sample, this clonotype turned up a few times. V is TRBV19 and J is TRBJ2-7; 12 bases are shared with TRBD2. Trimming cost V 6 bases and J 5 bases; bases outside gene matches: 8. The CDR3 loop spans 15 amino acids. Germline V gene data show CDR1 as LNHDA and CDR2 as SQIVND (reference sequence). The CDR3 region is CASSRASGRADEQYF. The CDR3 coding sequence is TGTGCCAGTAGCCGGGCTAGCGGGAGGGCGGACGAGCAGTACTTC.

This clonotype was seen ten or more times. This chain uses TRBV12-5 with TRBJ2-1; possible D gene TRBD2, 5 bases. The CDR3 is made up of 15 amino acids. V was cut by 0 bases and J by 5 bases, with 11 bases left in between. Germline V gene data show CDR1 as LGHNT and CDR2 as FRNRAP. The CDR3 DNA sequence: TGTGCTAGTGGTTTGGTATCAGAGGGAAACAATGAGCAGTTCTTC. Protein product: CASGLVSEGNNEQFF.

This clonotype was seen a few times. This sequence joins TRBV7-9 and TRBJ2-5, with D perhaps matching TRBD2 (5 bases). Trimming took 4 bases from V and 3 from J, leaving 18 bases between them. The CDR3 length is 16 residues. Germline V CDR1 and CDR2: SEHNR, FQNEAQ (reference sequence). CDR3 in amino acids: CASSSIRTDYKETQYF. CDR3 nucleotide sequence: TGTGCCAGCAGCTCCATCAGAACAGACTATAAAGAGACCCAGTACTTC.

This clonotype appeared many times. The chain combines TRBV27 with TRBJ2-7, with 7 positions matching TRBD2. With 6 bases clipped from V and 1 base from J, the junction kept 9 bases outside the gene matches. Germline V lookup: CDR1 MNHEY, CDR2 SMNVEV (reference sequence). There are 15 residues in the CDR3. This CDR3 reads CASRPAGTTSYEQYF. In DNA, the CDR3 is TGTGCCAGCAGACCAGCCGGGACTACGTCCTACGAGCAGTACTTC.

Concerning this clonotype itself: A read error may explain this, as a much larger clone is one base away. This sequence joins TRBV5-6 and TRBJ2-2; D may be TRBD1 (6 bases). The V gene lost 4 bases and the J gene lost 3 bases, with 19 bases spanning the gap. Germline V gene sequence: CDR1 SGHDT, CDR2 YYEEEE. The CDR3 totals 17 residues. The CDR3 nucleotides read TGTGCCAGCAGCGGAAGGGCGGTCCCAGGGGACACCGGGGAGCTGTTTTTT. It encodes CASSGRAVPGDTGELFF.

This clonotype was detected only a few times. The chain recombines TRBV4-1 with TRBJ2-3, with 10 bases fitting TRBD2. The J call may be mistaken, given a closer DNA end match to TRBJ2-7. CDR1 is MGHRA and CDR2 is YSYEKL in the germline V gene. There are 15 residues in the CDR3. The CDR3 sequence: CASSRPTSGLYEQYF. The CDR3 region has the DNA TGCGCCAGCAGCCGCCCGACTAGCGGGCTGTACGAGCAGTACTTC.

This clonotype was seen a handful of times. The V call is TRBV5-5, the J call TRBJ2-2, with a possible D match to TRBD2 (6 bases). The V and J ends lost 1 base and 6 bases respectively, with 19 bases between them. The CDR3 length is 17 residues. The germline CDR1 and CDR2 sequences are SGHKS and YYEKEE (reference sequence). CDR3: CASSLRDSGYIPGELFF. CDR3 nucleotide sequence: TGTGCCAGCAGCTTGAGGGATAGCGGATACATACCCGGGGAGCTGTTTTTT. Using reference TRBV5-5 and TRBJ2-2 for the parts outside the CDR3, the full variable domain is DAGVTQSPTHLIKTRGQQVTLRCSPISGHKSVSWYQQVLGQGPQFIFQYYEKEERGRGNFPDRFSARQFPNYSSELNVNALLLGDSALYLCASSLRDSGYIPGELFFGEGSRLTVL.

V gene TRBV7-9 combines with J gene TRBJ2-5, with 9 bases lining up with TRBD2. In germline, CDR1 is SEHNR, CDR2 FQNEAQ (reference sequence). V shed 2 bases and J 7 bases; nucleotides not matched to a gene: 8. This CDR3 contains 15 residues. For the CDR3, the DNA is TGTGCCAGCAGCTTACCGGCGGGAGGGCTTGGGACCCAGTACTTC. Its translation: CASSLPAGGLGTQYF.

This clonotype was recorded at least ten times. The genes are TRBV6-2 or TRBV6-3 and TRBJ2-7; 9 nucleotides match TRBD2. The germline gives CDR1 MNHEY, CDR2 SVGEGT. This CDR3 contains 14 residues. J was trimmed by 10 bases and V by 2 bases; bases with no gene match: 9. In DNA form, the CDR3 reads TGTGCCAGCAGTTACCAGCTAGCGGGGAGTGCTCAGTACTTC. This gives the protein CASSYQLAGSAQYF.